The 6 T cell receptor beta chains below were found in one sample sequenced in a study of blood T cells in healthy people across ages. Primers used in a second PCR of roughly 6 to 11 cycles were a sample-barcoded 5' primer and a J-beta primer mix. TCRdb fed the 5' RACE reads into MiXCR, producing one record per CDR3 protein. The data contain hundreds of thousands of distinct CDR3 sequences, roughly 44% of them singletons. What was sequenced was blood. These receptors all come from a man between 60 and 75 years old in good health.

The chain is built from TRBV6-5 and TRBJ1-2; the D gene is possibly TRBD1 (5 bases). The CDR3 sequence is 13 residues long. V lost 7 bases, J lost 3 bases, and 12 bases lay in between. CDR1 MNHEY and CDR2 SVGAGI come from the germline V gene. In nucleotides, the CDR3 is TGTGCCAGCACCCCGAAAGGGGACTATGGCTACACCTTC. Translating it yields CASTPKGDYGYTF.

The V and J genes are TRBV6-1 and TRBJ1-2, with D perhaps matching TRBD1 (6 bases). This CDR3 contains 14 residues. With 8 bases removed from V and 6 bases from J, the gap between germline ends came to 19 bases. In germline, CDR1 is MNHNS, CDR2 SASEGT. The CDR3 DNA reads as TGTGCCAGCTCTAACTCAGGGGTTCCCCATGGCTACACCTTC. Its protein is CASSNSGVPHGYTF.

This chain joins TRBV2 and TRBJ2-1; tentatively, D is TRBD1 (5 bases). Trimming took 1 base from V and 2 from J, leaving 12 bases between them. Germline V lookup: CDR1 SNHLY, CDR2 FYNNEI. The CDR3 is 16 residues long. This CDR3 reads CASSEVQEVPYNEQFF. CDR3 sequence (DNA): TGTGCCAGCAGTGAAGTACAGGAAGTACCCTACAATGAGCAGTTCTTC.

This clonotype was seen a handful of times. The J gene is TRBJ1-5, the V gene TRBV28; TRBD1 agrees at 10 bases. This CDR3 spans 16 amino acids. Germline V CDR1 and CDR2: MDHEN, SYDVKM. The V and J ends lost 4 bases and 3 bases, in that order; junction bases with no gene match: 6. The CDR3 nucleotides are TGTGCCAGCAGTTCCGGGGACAGGGGATACAATCAGCCCCAGCATTTT. Its translation is CASSSGDRGYNQPQHF.

This clonotype has a handful of counts. This rearrangement joins TRBV4-3 to TRBJ1-1; D is possibly TRBD1 (5 bases). The CDR3 is made up of 14 amino acids. The V gene lost 4 bases and the J gene lost 8 bases, with 17 bases spanning the gap. In germline, CDR1 is LGHNA, CDR2 YSLEER. The DNA for the CDR3 is TGCGCCAGCAGCCTTGGGACTACTCTCTACGAAGCTTTCTTT. Its translation is CASSLGTTLYEAFF.

This chain uses TRBV24-1 with TRBJ1-2; D unresolved. CDR1 KGHDR and CDR2 SFDVKD come from the germline V gene. Trimming removed 3 bases from V and 2 bases from J, with 6 bases in between. The length of the CDR3 is 13 residues. CDR3 protein: CATSDVGNYGYTF. The CDR3 DNA follows: TGTGCCACCAGTGATGTAGGGAACTATGGCTACACCTTC.